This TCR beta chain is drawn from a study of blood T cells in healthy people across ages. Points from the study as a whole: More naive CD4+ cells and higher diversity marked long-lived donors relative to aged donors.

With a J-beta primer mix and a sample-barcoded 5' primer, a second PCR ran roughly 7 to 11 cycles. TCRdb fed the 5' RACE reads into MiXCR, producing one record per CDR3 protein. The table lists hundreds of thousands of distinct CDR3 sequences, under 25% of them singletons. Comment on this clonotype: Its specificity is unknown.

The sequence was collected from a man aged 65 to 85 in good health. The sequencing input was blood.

The DNA of the CDR3 is TGTGCCAGCTCACCAAGGCGTCTAGCGGGAGACACCGGGGAGCTGTTTTTT. It yields the protein CASSPRRLAGDTGELFF. The gene calls are TRBV18 and TRBJ2-2, with 10 bases matching TRBD2. Germline V gene data show CDR1 as KGHSH and CDR2 as LQKENI. The CDR3 is 17 residues long. V lost 2 bases, J lost 3 bases, and 6 bases stayed unmatched.